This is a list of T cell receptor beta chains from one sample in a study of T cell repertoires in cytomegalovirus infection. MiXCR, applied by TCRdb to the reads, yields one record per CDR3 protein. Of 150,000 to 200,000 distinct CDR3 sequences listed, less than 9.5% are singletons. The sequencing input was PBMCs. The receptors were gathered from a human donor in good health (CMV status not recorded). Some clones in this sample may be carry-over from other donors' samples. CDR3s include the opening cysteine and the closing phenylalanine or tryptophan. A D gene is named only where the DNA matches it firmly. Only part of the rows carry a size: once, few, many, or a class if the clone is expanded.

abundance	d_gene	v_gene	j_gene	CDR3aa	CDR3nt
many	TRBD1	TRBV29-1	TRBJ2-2	CSVVWTGAYTGELFF	TGCAGCGTTGTATGGACAGGGGCGTACACCGGGGAGCTGTTTTTT
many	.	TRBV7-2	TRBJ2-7	CASSLDLGEGQYF	TGTGCCAGCAGCTTAGATCTTGGGGAAGGGCAGTACTTC
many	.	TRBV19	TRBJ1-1	CASSIVGRVNTEAFF	TGTGCCAGTAGTATCGTCGGCAGGGTGAACACTGAAGCTTTCTTT
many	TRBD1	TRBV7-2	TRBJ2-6	CASSWTGGMTPGANVLTF	TGTGCCAGCAGCTGGACAGGGGGAATGACTCCTGGGGCCAACGTCCTGACTTTC
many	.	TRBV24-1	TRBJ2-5	CATGTGGTQYF	TGTGCCACCGGCACGGGCGGGACCCAGTACTTC
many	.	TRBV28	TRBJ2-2	CASKYRVANTGELFF	TGTGCCAGCAAATACAGGGTCGCGAACACCGGGGAGCTGTTTTTT
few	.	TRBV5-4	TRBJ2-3	CASSLTGEADTQYF	TGTGCCAGCAGCTTGACGGGAGAGGCAGATACGCAGTATTTT
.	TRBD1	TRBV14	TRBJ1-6	CASSQDLATGYSPLHF	TGTGCCAGCAGCCAAGATCTCGCGACAGGGTATTCACCCCTCCACTTT
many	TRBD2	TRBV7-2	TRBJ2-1	CASSLMGLAGSSYNEQFF	TGTGCCAGCAGCTTAATGGGTCTAGCGGGGAGCTCCTACAATGAGCAGTTCTTC
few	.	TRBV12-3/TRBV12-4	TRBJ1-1	CASSLTGTPYF	TGTGCCAGCAGTTTGACCGGGACACCCTACTTT
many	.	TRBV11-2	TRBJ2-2	CASSPGYRANTGELFF	TGTGCCAGCAGCCCCGGGTACCGAGCGAACACCGGGGAGCTGTTTTTT
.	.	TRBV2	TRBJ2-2	CASSEQNTGELFF	TGTGCCAGCAGTGAACAAAACACCGGGGAGCTGTTTTTT
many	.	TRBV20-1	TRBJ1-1	CSARDHQGGFPTEAFF	TGCAGTGCTAGAGATCACCAGGGCGGATTCCCCACTGAAGCTTTCTTT
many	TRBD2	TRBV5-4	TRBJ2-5	CASSTGLAEETQYF	TGTGCCAGCAGCACTGGACTAGCGGAAGAGACCCAGTACTTC
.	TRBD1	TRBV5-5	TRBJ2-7	CASSLGDSQLYEQYF	TGTGCCAGCAGCTTGGGGGACAGCCAACTCTACGAGCAGTACTTC
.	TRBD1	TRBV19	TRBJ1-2	CASRPPGQRENGYTF	TGTGCCAGCCGTCCCCCGGGACAGCGGGAGAATGGCTACACCTTC
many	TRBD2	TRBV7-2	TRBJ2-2	CASSLSSGKKVGGELFF	TGTGCCAGCAGCTTATCCAGCGGGAAGAAGGTGGGCGGGGAGCTGTTTTTT
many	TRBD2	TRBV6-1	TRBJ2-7	CASRRTSAPYEQYF	TGTGCCAGCAGGAGGACTAGCGCACCCTACGAGCAGTACTTC
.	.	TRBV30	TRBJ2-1	CAWSVPPELKEGFSYNEQFF	TGTGCCTGGAGTGTACCTCCTGAGCTTAAAGAGGGATTCTCCTACAATGAGCAGTTCTTC
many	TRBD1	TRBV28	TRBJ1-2	CASSLGTANYGYTF	TGTGCCAGCAGCTTGGGGACAGCAAACTATGGCTACACCTTC
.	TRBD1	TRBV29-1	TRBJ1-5	CSVEETGDSNQPQHF	TGCAGCGTTGAAGAAACAGGGGATAGCAATCAGCCCCAGCATTTT
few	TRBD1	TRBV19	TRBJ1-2	CASTDRGPYGYTF	TGTGCCAGTACGGACAGGGGACCTTATGGCTACACCTTC
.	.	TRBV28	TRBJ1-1	CASRWTLNTEAFF	TGTGCCAGCAGATGGACCCTGAACACTGAAGCTTTCTTT
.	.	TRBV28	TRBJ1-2	CASSPAGTGGYTF	TGTGCCAGCAGTCCCGCAGGGACTGGAGGCTACACCTTC
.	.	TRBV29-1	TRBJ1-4	CSVGGLKGQANEKLFF	TGCAGCGTTGGGGGTTTGAAGGGACAAGCTAATGAAAAACTGTTTTTT
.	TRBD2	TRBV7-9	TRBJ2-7	CASSQASGSYEQYF	TGTGCCAGCAGCCAGGCTAGCGGATCCTACGAGCAGTACTTC
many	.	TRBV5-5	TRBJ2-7	CASSLAAQGTYEQYF	TGTGCCAGCAGCTTGGCCGCACAGGGAACCTACGAGCAGTACTTC
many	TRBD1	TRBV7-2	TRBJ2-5	CASREQGARETQYF	TGTGCCAGCAGAGAGCAGGGGGCGCGAGAGACCCAGTACTTC
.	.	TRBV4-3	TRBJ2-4	CASSQDALGNIQYF	TGCGCCAGCAGCCAAGATGCCCTTGGGAACATTCAGTACTTC
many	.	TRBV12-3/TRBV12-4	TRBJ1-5	CASKEGLGNQPQHF	TGTGCCAGCAAGGAGGGGCTCGGCAATCAGCCCCAGCATTTT
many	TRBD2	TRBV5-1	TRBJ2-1	CASSLRGGYHEQFF	TGCGCCAGCAGCTTACGGGGGGGCTACCATGAGCAGTTCTTC
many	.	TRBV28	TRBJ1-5	CASSTPAGLGLNQPQHF	TGTGCCAGCAGTACCCCGGCGGGACTCGGCTTAAATCAGCCCCAGCATTTT
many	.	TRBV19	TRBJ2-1	CASSIEAGVRNEQFF	TGTGCCAGTAGTATAGAGGCAGGGGTGCGCAATGAGCAGTTCTTC
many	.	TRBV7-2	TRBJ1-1	CASSVNRIVGAEAFF	TGTGCCAGCAGCGTAAACAGGATAGTGGGCGCTGAAGCTTTCTTT
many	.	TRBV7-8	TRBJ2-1	CASIGTGLGEQFF	TGTGCCAGCATCGGGACCGGCCTTGGTGAGCAGTTCTTC
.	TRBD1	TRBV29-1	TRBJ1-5	CSALIRQGGYQPQHF	TGCAGCGCCTTGATCCGACAGGGGGGATATCAGCCCCAGCATTTT
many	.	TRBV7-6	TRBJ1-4	CASSREATNEKLFF	TGTGCCAGCAGCCGGGAAGCAACTAATGAAAAACTGTTTTTT
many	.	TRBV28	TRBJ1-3	CASSLKGLSSGNTIYF	TGTGCCAGCAGTTTAAAGGGGTTGAGCTCTGGAAACACCATATATTTT
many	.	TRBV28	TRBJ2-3	CASSLSPGTGDWDTDTQYF	TGTGCCAGCAGTTTATCGCCTGGAACAGGGGACTGGGACACAGATACGCAGTATTTT
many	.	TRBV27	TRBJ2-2	CASSSTGVRTGELFF	TGTGCCAGCAGTTCCACAGGAGTGAGGACCGGGGAGCTGTTTTTT
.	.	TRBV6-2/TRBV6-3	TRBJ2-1	CASSYEAPPAPKYHNEQFF	TGTGCCAGCAGTTACGAGGCGCCGCCTGCGCCGAAATACCACAATGAGCAGTTCTTC
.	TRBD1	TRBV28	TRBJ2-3	CASSPQGGTQYF	TGTGCCAGCAGTCCACAGGGGGGTACGCAGTATTTT
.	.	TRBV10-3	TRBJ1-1	CAISELTEAFF	TGTGCCATCAGTGAGTTGACTGAAGCTTTCTTT
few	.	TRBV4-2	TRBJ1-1	CASSQGGAEAFF	TGTGCCAGCAGCCAAGGCGGTGCTGAAGCTTTCTTT